These T cell receptor beta chains were read from a single sample in a study of shared clonotypes between healthy human individuals. Profiling relied on immunoSEQ multiplex PCR, and the TCRdb table lists in-frame clones only, not all of them. The top ten clones hold 20% to 25% of a sample with around 700,000 clones, approximately 90% of them seen once. Sequencing was done on a sample of naive CD8+ T cells sorted from blood. These receptors were obtained from a man aged 30-40 years in good health. Each CDR3 is given without its conserved first and last residue. A clone size is listed for some rows: how often the clone was seen (once, few, many), or a class if it is expanded.

CDR3aa,abundance,v_gene,j_gene
ASSVPHPGQGANEQY,NA,TRBV2,TRBJ2-7
ASSSINSRETQY,NA,TRBV7-9,TRBJ2-5
ASSLGTGSPSTDTQY,NA,TRBV11-2,TRBJ2-3
ASSLGISLASTDTQY,NA,TRBV5-6,TRBJ2-3
ASSQVLRGTEAF,NA,TRBV14,TRBJ1-1
ASYPGRSYPYEQY,NA,TRBV6-1,TRBJ2-7
ASSQEGGVVRSSYEQY,NA,TRBV14,TRBJ2-7
ASSYRALAGNEQF,NA,TRBV19,TRBJ2-1
ASSPWGGRGSQETQY,NA,TRBV5-1,TRBJ2-5
ASSRDGYQPQH,NA,TRBV19,TRBJ1-5
ASIATRDRANTGELF,NA,TRBV5-4,TRBJ2-2
ASSLSGDRGRQPQH,NA,TRBV7-2,TRBJ1-5
ASSPLEGIDTQY,NA,TRBV14,TRBJ2-3
ASSTSELNTEAF,once,TRBV7-6,TRBJ1-1
ASSSGREYEQY,NA,TRBV5-6,TRBJ2-7
ASSLIIGGAVLEQF,NA,TRBV27,TRBJ2-1
ASSSRDGISYEQY,many,TRBV9,TRBJ2-7
ASSLTDSSYNEQF,NA,TRBV7-6,TRBJ2-1
ASSSRDGSEYEQY,NA,TRBV9,TRBJ2-7
ASSLGTRPYNEQF,NA,TRBV27,TRBJ2-1
ASSFSRSLPDTQY,NA,TRBV27,TRBJ2-3
ASSHTGSSGANVLT,NA,TRBV5-1,TRBJ2-6
ASSYLPTGAREKLF,once,TRBV6-9,TRBJ1-4
ATQGQGIRYEQY,NA,TRBV10-3,TRBJ2-7
ASSEWREGLNEQF,once,TRBV5-6,TRBJ2-1